This TCR beta chain was captured by sequencing in a study of radiotherapy plus CTLA-4 blockade in lung cancer. Turning to the study itself: Among all patients, more than 15% showed objective responses, while about 34% had disease control.

This table comes from immunoSEQ multiplex PCR, and its TCRdb copy is limited to in-frame clones, with some not included. Among more than 95,000 clones, 65% to 75% were seen once, and the ten largest hold 2.5% to 3.5%. The ends lost 6 bases at V and 5 bases at J; junction bases unmatched: 8. CDR1 SGHNT and CDR2 YENEEA come from the germline V gene. The CDR3 has 15 amino acids. Whole-study findings and limits: How blood T cell clones changed early, along with interferon-beta, reportedly forecast response best. TCR clones of tumor origin grew in blood after radiotherapy plus ipilimumab.

Concerning this clone: Its specificity is unknown.

The sequence came from a human donor with non-small cell lung cancer who had a partial response to radiotherapy plus ipilimumab. Some clones in this sample may be carry-over from other donors' samples. Specimen: peripheral blood, collected from a patient treated with radiotherapy plus ipilimumab. The J gene is TRBJ2-1, the V gene TRBV11-3, with TRBD1 identical over 9 bases. The CDR3 DNA sequence: TGTGCCAGCAGAGACCGGGACAGGGTTCACAATGAGCAGTTCTTC. This codes for CASRDRDRVHNEQFF.